The clone carrying this TCR beta chain has only a few counts. These data are taken from a study of technical replicates of blood from several donors. Sequencing used immunoSEQ multiplex PCR; TCRdb keeps in-frame clones, though not all of them. The data contain about 70,000 clones, over 85% of them singletons. With V trimmed by 7 bases and J by 7 bases, 8 bases remained unmatched. Per germline, CDR1 WSHSY and CDR2 SAAADI. The CDR3 is made up of 13 amino acids. Sequenced material: T cells isolated from PBMCs. This sequence was found in a human donor in good health. The chain joins TRBV10-2 to TRBJ2-5; 8 positions agree with TRBD2. CDR3 residues: CASNRGLDATQYF. Here the CDR3 DNA reads TGCGCCAGCAATCGGGGACTAGACGCGACCCAGTACTTC.